This T cell receptor beta chain originates from a study of technical replicates of blood from several donors. The method was immunoSEQ multiplex PCR; TCRdb's version includes in-frame clones alone and lacks a portion of them. The table records tens of thousands of clones, 90% to 98% of them present only once. Germline CDR1 MGHDK, CDR2 SYGVNS. V shed 1 base and J shed 5 bases, with 7 bases lying between them. The CDR3 is 13 amino acids. The chain carries TRBV25-1 and TRBJ2-3; D is unclear. The clonotype originates from a human donor in good health. What was sequenced was T cells isolated from PBMCs. The CDR3 bases are TGTGCCAGCAGTGAATTCCCCGGAGATACGCAGTATTTT. Its translation is CASSEFPGDTQYF.